The clone carrying this TCR beta chain was seen more than once but under ten times. The antigen is unknown. The sample originates from a study of T-cell reconstitution after alpha-beta-depleted transplantation in children. Findings and limits, study-wide: It was reported that alpha-beta T cells came from several hundred expanded graft clones (about two months after transplant). Hyperexpanded clones declined; after one year, newly produced T cells mostly supplied diversity. At day 60, the high TCRbeta diversity found in some patients originated from recipient T cells and thymic progenitors that had survived.

Germline CDR1 is SGHKS and CDR2 is YYEKEE (reference sequence). This CDR3 comprises 15 residues. V was cut by 6 bases and J by 10 bases, with 25 bases left in between. Unique molecular identifiers were built into the TCRbeta library. Via MiXCR, TCRdb re-called the PCR reads, giving one row per CDR3 protein. The sample shows around 960,000 distinct CDR3 sequences, less than 30% of them seen only once. The sequence was obtained from a boy less than two years old who had a stem cell transplant for SCID, so the T cells may come from the graft donor. V and J are TRBV5-5 and TRBJ2-5; possibly TRBD2 for D (6 bases). The specimen was PBMCs, mostly from graft donor cells, collected 360 days after TCRalphabeta/CD19-depleted stem cell transplant. DNA of the CDR3: TGTGCCAGCATCCCCACGGCCGGGGGTTATTTCGACCAGTACTTC. This encodes CASIPTAGGYFDQYF.